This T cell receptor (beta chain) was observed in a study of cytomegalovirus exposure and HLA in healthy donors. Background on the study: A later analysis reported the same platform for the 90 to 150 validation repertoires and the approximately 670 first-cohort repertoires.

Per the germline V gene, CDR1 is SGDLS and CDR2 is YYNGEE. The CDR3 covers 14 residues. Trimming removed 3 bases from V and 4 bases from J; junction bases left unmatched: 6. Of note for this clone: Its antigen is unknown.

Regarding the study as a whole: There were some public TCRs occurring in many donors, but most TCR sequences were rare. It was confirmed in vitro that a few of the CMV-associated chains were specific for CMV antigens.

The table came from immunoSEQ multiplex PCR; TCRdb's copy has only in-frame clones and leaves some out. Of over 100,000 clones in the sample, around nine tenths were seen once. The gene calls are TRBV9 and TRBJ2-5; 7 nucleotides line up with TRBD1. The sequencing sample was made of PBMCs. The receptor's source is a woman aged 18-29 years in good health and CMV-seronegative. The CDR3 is CASSATGARETQYF. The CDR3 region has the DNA TGTGCCAGCAGCGCTACAGGGGCACGAGAGACCCAGTACTTC.